Shown below are 15 T cell receptor beta chains from a single sample sequenced in a study of T cells expressing NK-cell markers. Reprocessing the 5' RACE reads, TCRdb reports a single entry for every CDR3 protein and omits DNA. The specimen's table records about 260,000 distinct CDR3 sequences. Sequencing used blood T cells: a sorted CD56 or NKG2C T cell subset, CD4+ or CD8+ T cells, or bulk PBMC T cells (not recorded which). The origin of the receptors is a man aged 18 to 30 in good health.

The chain is built from TRBV12-3 or TRBV12-4 and TRBJ2-2; the D call from TCRdb, TRBD2, cannot be confirmed without DNA. The CDR3 consists of 16 residues. The CDR3 loop reads CASILGLAAPSGELFF.

This chain joins TRBV5-5 and TRBJ2-1; without DNA, the TCRdb call of TRBD2 cannot be checked. Germline loops: CDR1 SGHKS, CDR2 YYEKEE (reference sequence). The CDR3 length is 16 residues. Here the CDR3 reads CASSWGLAGGYNEQFF.

The V gene is TRBV28, the J gene TRBJ2-7; TCRdb's D gene call, TRBD2, goes unchecked for lack of DNA. The CDR3 consists of 15 residues. CDR1 and CDR2 (germline): MDHEN, SYDVKM. This CDR3 is CASSSLAGSSYEQYF. Together with reference TRBV28 and TRBJ2-7, the CDR3 gives the full variable domain: DVKVTQSSRYLVKRTGEKVFLECVQDMDHENMFWYRQDPGLGLRLIYFSYDVKMKEKGDIPEGYSVSREKKERFSLILESASTNQTSMYLCASSSLAGSSYEQYFGPGTRLTVT.

J is TRBJ2-7 and V is TRBV18. Per the germline V gene, CDR1 is KGHSH and CDR2 is LQKENI. CDR3 length equals 12 residues. The CDR3 here is CASSPSEREQYF.

The gene calls are TRBV6-1 and TRBJ2-7; without DNA, the TCRdb call of TRBD1 cannot be checked. The germline V gene encodes CDR1 MNHNS and CDR2 SASEGT. The CDR3 contains 14 residues. This chain's CDR3 is CASTTGAPAYEQYF.

The V gene is TRBV29-1, the J gene TRBJ2-3. The CDR3 is 13 amino acids. The germline V gene encodes CDR1 SQVTM and CDR2 ANQGSEA. The CDR3 spells CSVAPRTADTQYF.

CDR3 sequence reads: CASMGLLRANVLTF. The rearrangement joins TRBV12-3 or TRBV12-4 to TRBJ2-6; TCRdb indicates TRBD2, and absent DNA this call remains unverified. The CDR3 totals 14 residues.

This rearrangement joins TRBV12-3 or TRBV12-4 to TRBJ2-4; the TCRdb D gene call, TRBD2, has no DNA to confirm it. The CDR3 extends over 16 amino acids. The CDR3 reads CASSPASGIAKNIQYF.

This chain uses TRBV30 with TRBJ1-5. This CDR3 comprises 15 residues. Per germline, CDR1 GTSNPN and CDR2 SVGIG (reference sequence). The CDR3 loop is CAWSKEASGNQPQHF.

CDR3 residues: CASSSYRVSSGANVLTF. The chain couples TRBV27 to TRBJ2-6; TCRdb names TRBD1, which stays unverified in the absence of DNA. CDR3 length equals 17 residues. Germline CDR1 is MNHEY and CDR2 is SMNVEV (reference sequence).

The CDR3 reads CASSYATGNEKLFF. The chain links TRBV5-1 to TRBJ1-4; TCRdb outputs TRBD1, but without DNA this stays unchecked. Germline V gives CDR1 SGHRS, CDR2 YFSETQ. The CDR3 is made up of 14 amino acids. The full variable domain, its missing parts supplied by reference TRBV5-1 and TRBJ1-4, is KAGVTQTPRYLIKTRGQQVTLSCSPISGHRSVSWYQQTPGQGLQFLFEYFSETQRNKGNFPGRFSGRQFSNSRSEMNVSTLELGDSALYLCASSYATGNEKLFFGSGTQLSVL.

The J gene is TRBJ2-5, the V gene TRBV28; TCRdb calls TRBD2, which cannot be checked without DNA. Germline V lookup: CDR1 MDHEN, CDR2 SYDVKM. CDR3 length: 12 residues. The CDR3: CASSLRTGRGYF. Looking up the rest from reference TRBV28 and TRBJ2-5 gives the full variable domain: DVKVTQSSRYLVKRTGEKVFLECVQDMDHENMFWYRQDPGLGLRLIYFSYDVKMKEKGDIPEGYSVSREKKERFSLILESASTNQTSMYLCASSLRTGRGYFGPGTRLLVL.

The chain combines TRBV6-5 with TRBJ2-3; no DNA is available, so the TRBD2 call from TCRdb remains unchecked. Germline CDR1 MNHEY, CDR2 SVGAGI. This CDR3 contains 16 residues. This CDR3 reads CASSYLGRAGTDTQYF.

This sequence joins TRBV18 and TRBJ2-1; the TCRdb D gene call, TRBD2, has no DNA to confirm it. CDR1 is KGHSH and CDR2 is LQKENI in the germline V gene. This CDR3 has 15 residues. The CDR3 reads CASSLGLDDYNEQFF.

This sequence joins TRBV7-2 and TRBJ2-7; TCRdb designates TRBD1, a call that cannot be tested without DNA. CDR3 size: 14 residues. Germline V gives CDR1 SGHTA, CDR2 FQGNSA. The CDR3 here is CASSFGTARAEQYF.